Listed below are T cell receptor beta chains from one sample, sequenced in a study of T cell changes during pregnancy in multiple sclerosis. Data came from immunoSEQ multiplex PCR; TCRdb stores just in-frame clones and leaves some out. The table records more than 15,000 clones, around 90% of them present only once. The material was CD8+ T cells from peripheral blood mononuclear cells, obtained after pregnancy. The receptor source for this set is a female donor in good health, enrolled as a control in a pregnancy study. CDR3s leave out the opening cysteine and the closing phenylalanine or tryptophan. Fields, in order: CDR3 length, V gene, CDR3 protein.

>12|TRBV5-4
ASSPDRDLYEQY
>12|TRBV27
ASSRGSSYNEQF
>10|TRBV19
ASSIGGQEQY
>13|TRBV6-1
ASSELAGGPETQY
>14|TRBV4-1
ASSPEQGGKNEKLF
>9|TRBV6-1
ASKTAYEQY
>12|TRBV9
ASNPGEISYEQY
>11|TRBV13
ASSWTSGETQY
>14|TRBV7-9
ASSLPGTADKNIQY
>14|TRBV7-9
ASSLHLGGSGETQY
>12|TRBV27
ASSHQGTSGEQY
>13|TRBV6-1
ASSEKDRRDYEQY
>14|TRBV7-9
ASRGLRTHSIDTQY
>17|TRBV9
ASSAEGGLAGTSTDTQY
>14|TRBV19
ASSRGAGATYNEQF
>12|TRBV7-2
ASSFSQGAYEQY
>10|TRBV7-2
ASSVRSNEQF
>14|TRBV2
ASREIAGTSQETQY
>10|TRBV6-5
AAGGGGNTIY
>7|TRBV7-4
ASSLLPP
>12|TRBV9
ASSARQESTEAF
>15|TRBV27
ASKKGAAGSSYNEQF
>11|TRBV7-6
ASSLGVGLEQF
>12|TRBV6-5
ASSPRGGGIGYT
>11|TRBV19
ASSRDSYNEQF
>14|TRBV28
ASSFYGQGPPETQY
>12|TRBV18
ASSPPGLVSGYT
>12|TRBV5-4
ASSLEDSIYGYT
>12|TRBV19
ASSPSTGSYEQY
>10|TRBV6-5
ATAAGNTEAF
>10|TRBV7-9
ASSRTALGQY
>13|TRBV6-6
ASSYLAGVADTQY